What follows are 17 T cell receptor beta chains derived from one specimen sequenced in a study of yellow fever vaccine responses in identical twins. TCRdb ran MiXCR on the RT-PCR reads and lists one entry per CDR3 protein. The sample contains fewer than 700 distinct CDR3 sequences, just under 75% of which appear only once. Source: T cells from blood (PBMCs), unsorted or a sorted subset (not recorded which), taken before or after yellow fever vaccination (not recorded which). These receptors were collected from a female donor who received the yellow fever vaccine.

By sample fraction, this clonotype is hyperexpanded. CDR3 protein: CASSYSTSGQYYGYTF. Here the CDR3 DNA reads TGTGCCAGCAGTTACTCAACCTCGGGACAGTACTATGGCTACACCTTC. The chain is built from TRBV6-5 and TRBJ1-2; 7 bases align to TRBD1. The V gene's germline CDR1 is MNHEY and CDR2 SVGAGI. The V and J ends lost 0 bases and 3 bases, in that order; junction bases with no gene match: 7. The CDR3 is 16 residues long.

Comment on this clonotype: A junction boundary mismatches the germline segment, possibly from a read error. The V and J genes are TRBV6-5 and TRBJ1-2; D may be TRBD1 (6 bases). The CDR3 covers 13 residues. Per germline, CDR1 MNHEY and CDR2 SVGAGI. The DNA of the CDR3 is TGTGCCAGCATTTACTCCACAGGGTATGGCTACACCTTC. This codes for CASIYSTGYGYTF.

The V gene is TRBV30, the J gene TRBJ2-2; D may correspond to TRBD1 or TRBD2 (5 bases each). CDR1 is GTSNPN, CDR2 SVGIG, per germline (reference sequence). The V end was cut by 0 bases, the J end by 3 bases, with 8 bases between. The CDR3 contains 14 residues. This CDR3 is CAWSVSGHTGELFF. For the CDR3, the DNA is TGTGCCTGGAGTGTATCGGGACACACCGGGGAGCTGTTTTTT.

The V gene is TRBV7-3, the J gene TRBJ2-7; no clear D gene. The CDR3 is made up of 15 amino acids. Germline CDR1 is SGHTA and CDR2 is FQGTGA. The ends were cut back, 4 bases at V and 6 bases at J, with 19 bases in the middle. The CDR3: CASSYTSGPLTEQYF. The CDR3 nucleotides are TGTGCCAGCAGCTACACGTCCGGGCCCTTAACCGAGCAGTACTTC.

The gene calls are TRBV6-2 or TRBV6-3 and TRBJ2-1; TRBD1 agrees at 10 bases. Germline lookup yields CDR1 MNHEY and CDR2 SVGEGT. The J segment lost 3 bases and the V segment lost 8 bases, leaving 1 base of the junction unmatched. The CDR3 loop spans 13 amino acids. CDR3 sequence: CASGTGDYNEQFF. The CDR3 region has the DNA TGTGCCAGCGGGACAGGGGACTACAATGAGCAGTTCTTC.

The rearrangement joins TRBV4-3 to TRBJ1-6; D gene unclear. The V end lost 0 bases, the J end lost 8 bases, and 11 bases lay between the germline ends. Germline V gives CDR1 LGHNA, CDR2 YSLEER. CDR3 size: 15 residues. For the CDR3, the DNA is TGCGCCAGCAGCCAAGAAAGGGTGTCGGATTCACCCCTCCACTTT. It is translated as CASSQERVSDSPLHF.

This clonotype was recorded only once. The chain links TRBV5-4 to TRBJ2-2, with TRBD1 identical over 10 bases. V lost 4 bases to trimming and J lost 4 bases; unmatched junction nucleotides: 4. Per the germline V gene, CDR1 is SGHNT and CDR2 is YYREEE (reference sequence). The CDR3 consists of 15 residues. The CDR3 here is CASSPDRGSTGELFF. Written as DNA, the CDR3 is TGTGCCAGCAGCCCGGACAGGGGGAGCACCGGGGAGCTGTTTTTT.

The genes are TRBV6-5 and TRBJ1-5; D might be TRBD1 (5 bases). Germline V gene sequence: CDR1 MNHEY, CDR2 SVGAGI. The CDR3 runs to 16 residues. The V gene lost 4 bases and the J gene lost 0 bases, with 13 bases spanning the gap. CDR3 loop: CASSSDGGDSNQPQHF. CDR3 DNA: TGTGCCAGCAGTTCTGACGGGGGGGATAGCAATCAGCCCCAGCATTTT.

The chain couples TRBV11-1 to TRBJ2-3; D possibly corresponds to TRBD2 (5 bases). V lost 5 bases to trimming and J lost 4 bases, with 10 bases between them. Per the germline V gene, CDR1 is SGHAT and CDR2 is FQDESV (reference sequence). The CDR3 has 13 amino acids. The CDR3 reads CASSPGFSDTQYF. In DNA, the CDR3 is TGTGCCAGCAGCCCGGGGTTCTCAGATACGCAGTATTTT.

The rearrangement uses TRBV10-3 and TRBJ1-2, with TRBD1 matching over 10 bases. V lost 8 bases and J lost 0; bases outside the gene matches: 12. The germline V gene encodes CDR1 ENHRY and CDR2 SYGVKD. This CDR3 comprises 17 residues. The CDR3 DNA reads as TGTGCCATCCGGGGCGGGGACAGGGGTGATTCTAACTATGGCTACACCTTC. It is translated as CAIRGGDRGDSNYGYTF.

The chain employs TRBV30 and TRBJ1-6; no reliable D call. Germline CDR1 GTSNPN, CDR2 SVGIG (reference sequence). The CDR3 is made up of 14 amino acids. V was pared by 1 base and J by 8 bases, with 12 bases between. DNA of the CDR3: TGTGCCTGGAGTGCTATGTACGGGGATTCACCCCTCCACTTT. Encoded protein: CAWSAMYGDSPLHF.

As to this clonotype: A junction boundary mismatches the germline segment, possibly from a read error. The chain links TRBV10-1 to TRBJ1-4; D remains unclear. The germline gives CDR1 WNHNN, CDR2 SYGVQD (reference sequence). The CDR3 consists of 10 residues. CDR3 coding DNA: TGCGCCAGCAGTACCGGACCGGTGGTTTTT. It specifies CASSTGPVVF.

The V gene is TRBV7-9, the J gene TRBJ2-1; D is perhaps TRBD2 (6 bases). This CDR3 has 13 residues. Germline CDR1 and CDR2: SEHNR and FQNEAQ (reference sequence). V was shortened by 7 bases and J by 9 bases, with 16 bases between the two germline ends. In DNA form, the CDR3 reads TGTGCCAGCACCCCCTATCCGGGGGTTGAGCAGTTCTTC. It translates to CASTPYPGVEQFF.

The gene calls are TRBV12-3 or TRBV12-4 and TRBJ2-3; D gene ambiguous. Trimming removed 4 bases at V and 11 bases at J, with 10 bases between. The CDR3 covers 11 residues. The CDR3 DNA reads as TGTGCCAGCAGTTACTTCACCAGGCAGTATTTT. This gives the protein CASSYFTRQYF.

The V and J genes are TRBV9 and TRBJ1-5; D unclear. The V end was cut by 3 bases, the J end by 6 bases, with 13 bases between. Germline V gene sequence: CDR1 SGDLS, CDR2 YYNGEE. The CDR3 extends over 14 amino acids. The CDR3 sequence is CASSGSGSGQPQHF. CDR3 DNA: TGTGCCAGCAGCGGGTCGGGATCGGGTCAGCCCCAGCATTTT.

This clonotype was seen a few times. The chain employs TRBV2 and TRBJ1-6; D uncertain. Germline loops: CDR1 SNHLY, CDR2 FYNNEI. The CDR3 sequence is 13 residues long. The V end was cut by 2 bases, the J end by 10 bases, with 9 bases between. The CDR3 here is CASSETLRSPLHF. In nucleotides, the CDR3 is TGTGCCAGCAGTGAAACTCTCCGGTCACCCCTCCACTTT.

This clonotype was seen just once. CDR3 residues: CASSSGLGSYNEQFF. CDR3 coding DNA: TGCGCCAGCAGCTCCGGACTCGGCTCCTACAATGAGCAGTTCTTC. The chain recombines TRBV4-3 with TRBJ2-1; maybe TRBD2 (5 bases). The germline V and J ends were trimmed by 5 bases and 0 bases, with 11 bases remaining between them. Per germline, CDR1 LGHNA and CDR2 YSLEER. The CDR3 consists of 15 residues.